Described below is a single T cell receptor (beta chain) sequence and its context. The antigen remains unidentified. The data originate from a study of vaccination effects on CD4 cells after COVID-19. CDR1 and CDR2 (germline): PRHDT, FYEKMQ (reference sequence). This CDR3 is 14 amino acids long. V lost 5 bases to trimming and J lost 1 base; unmatched junction nucleotides: 4. Sequencing followed a ViraFEST assay step that expanded antigen-specific CD4+ T cells with viral peptide pools. Culture lasted about 11 days before CD4+ T cell isolation. The person had a PCR-confirmed SARS-CoV-2 infection during March to December 2020. The repertoire was sequenced with immunoSEQ multiplex PCR; TCRdb's copy has only in-frame clones and lacks some. The table records tens of thousands of clones, around 73% of them present only once.

Sample: CD4+ T cells from PBMCs cultured with a peptide pool, taken before COVID-19 vaccination. The TCR sequence derives from a human donor who had a prior SARS-CoV-2 infection. The chain couples TRBV13 to TRBJ1-2; TRBD1 agrees at 7 bases. CDR3 residues: CASSPRDSNYGYTF. The CDR3 DNA is TGTGCCAGCAGCCCAAGGGACAGTAACTATGGCTACACCTTC.